This T cell receptor (beta chain) was retrieved from a study of siplizumab effects on memory and regulatory T cells. About 10^5 TCR templates were assayed per sample. Using immunoSEQ multiplex PCR, the repertoire was profiled, and TCRdb retains in-frame clones only, with some absent. The table includes more than 85,000 clones, about 94% detected once. In the case of this clone: Its cognate antigen is unknown.

Germline CDR1 reads MNHEY; CDR2 reads SMNVEV (reference sequence). Trimming stripped 6 bases from V and 2 bases from J, with 7 bases between. There are 13 residues in the CDR3. Study-wide results and caveats: The naive T cell population seemed more diverse than memory cells and seemed a major contributor to the alloresponse. Siplizumab significantly decreased alloreactive sequences from unstimulated CD4+ memory cells.

The gene calls are TRBV27 and TRBJ2-2; D gene unclear. The sequence was collected from a human donor in good health. Sequencing was done on a sample of CD4+ T cells sorted from blood. In DNA, the CDR3 is TGTGCCAGCAGAACCCCTAACACCGGGGAGCTGTTTTTT. Its protein product is CASRTPNTGELFF.